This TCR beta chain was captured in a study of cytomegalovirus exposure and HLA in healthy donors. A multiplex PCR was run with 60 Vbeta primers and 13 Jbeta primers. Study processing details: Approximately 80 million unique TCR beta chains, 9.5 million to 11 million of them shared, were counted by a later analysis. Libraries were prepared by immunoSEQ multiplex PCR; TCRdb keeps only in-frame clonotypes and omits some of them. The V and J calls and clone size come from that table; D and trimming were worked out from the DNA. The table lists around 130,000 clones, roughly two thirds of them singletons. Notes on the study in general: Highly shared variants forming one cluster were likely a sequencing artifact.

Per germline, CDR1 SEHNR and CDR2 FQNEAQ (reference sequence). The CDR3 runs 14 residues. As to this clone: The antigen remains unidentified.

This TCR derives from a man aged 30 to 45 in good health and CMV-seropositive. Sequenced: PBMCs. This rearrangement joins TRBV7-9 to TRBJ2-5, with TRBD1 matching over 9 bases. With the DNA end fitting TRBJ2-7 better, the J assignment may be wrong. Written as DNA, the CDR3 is TGTGCCAGCAGCTTATGGGACAGGGACAACGAGCAGTACTTC. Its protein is CASSLWDRDNEQYF.